This T cell receptor beta chain came from a study of Ad26.COV2.S vaccination and SARS-CoV-2 variants. In the study overall: The authors gave Ad26.COV2.S intramuscularly, either once or twice 56 days apart. Broader study findings: Reportedly, after vaccination the spike-specific CD8+ and CD4+ T cell responses displayed substantial breadth. From the TCR breadth and depth analyses, total T cell responses may have been underestimated.

Treatment of the sample: around 19 received Ad26.COV2.S at low or high dose, single or two shots; several received placebo; per-sample allocation not given. The samples were gathered on day 63 after the first injection of vaccine or placebo. Ad26 vector vaccine expressed Wuhan-strain SARS-CoV-2 spike. About this clone: No antigen is known for it.

The data were produced by immunoSEQ multiplex PCR, yet TCRdb's version contains in-frame clones alone and is incomplete. The data show about 280,000 clones, about 87% seen once. The V end lost 6 bases, the J end lost 8 bases, and 7 bases lay between the germline ends. Germline V gene lookup returns CDR1 SEHNR and CDR2 FQNEAQ (reference sequence). The CDR3 spans 10 residues. Material: peripheral blood, obtained in a trial of Ad26.COV2.S vaccine versus placebo. The V call is TRBV7-9, the J call TRBJ1-1, with D tentatively TRBD1 (5 bases). This clonotype originated in a person aged 18-60 years who received the Ad26.COV2.S COVID-19 vaccine or a placebo. DNA for the CDR3: TGTGCCAGCAGTCGGACAGAAGCTTTCTTT. Encoded protein: CASSRTEAFF. Together with reference TRBV7-9 and TRBJ1-1, the CDR3 gives the full variable domain: DTGVSQNPRHKITKRGQNVTFRCDPISEHNRLYWYRQTLGQGPEFLTYFQNEAQLEKSRLLSDRFSAERPKGSFSTLEIQRTEQGDSAMYLCASSRTEAFFGQGTRLTVV.